This T cell receptor beta chain was captured by sequencing in a study of metastatic and nonmetastatic thyroid tumors. TCRdb re-called the PCR reads via MiXCR. This table holds around 64,000 clones, roughly 4% found once. Patients were all untreated before their thyroid surgery. The V segment lost 6 bases and the J segment 5 bases; nucleotides outside the gene matches: 9. This CDR3 is built from 15 residues. The germline V gene encodes CDR1 MNHNS and CDR2 SASEGT. Sequenced sample: blood. The TCR comes from a female donor with papillary thyroid cancer or a benign thyroid nodule (not recorded which). Some clones in this sample may be carry-over from other donors' samples. The gene calls are TRBV6-1 and TRBJ2-1; 8 nucleotides agree with TRBD2. This chain's CDR3 is CASSRTSGTDNEQFF. The DNA for the CDR3 is TGTGCCAGCAGCCGCACTAGCGGAACCGACAATGAGCAGTTCTTC.